This T cell receptor (beta chain) stems from a study of blood T cells in healthy people across ages. Alongside a J-beta primer mix, a sample-barcoded 5' primer served in a second PCR lasting about 7 to 12 cycles. One entry per CDR3 protein results from TCRdb running MiXCR on the 5' RACE reads. The data hold more than 700,000 distinct CDR3 sequences, with about 45% observed a single time. General study findings and limits: Diversity of TCR beta correlated strongly with naive T cell percentage.

The CDR3 contains 15 residues. V was cut by 1 base and J by 4 bases, with 14 bases left in between. Germline lookup yields CDR1 MGHDK and CDR2 SYGVNS. This clonotype came up many times. The antigen remains unidentified. This may stem from a read error, because a much larger clone lies one nucleotide away. V gene TRBV25-1 combines with J gene TRBJ2-7; D is undetermined. This TCR derives from a man older than 75 in good health. Material: blood. The CDR3 is CASSESGECLYEQYF. CDR3 in DNA: TGTGCCAGCAGTGAATCGGGCGAGTGTTTGTACGAGCAGTACTTC.